Here is one T cell receptor beta chain with its context. Its antigen is still unknown. The PCR was carried out with 60 Vbeta primers and 13 Jbeta primers. Generated by immunoSEQ multiplex PCR, the TCRdb table keeps only in-frame clones and is missing some. The sample yields 150,000 to 200,000 clones, around three quarters seen once. This entry comes from a study of cytomegalovirus exposure and HLA in healthy donors. The study's findings and limits: In a later analysis, parvovirus B19, influenza, CMV and Epstein-Barr virus appeared linked to several top co-occurrence clusters. According to an earlier analysis, most TCR beta V segments yielded productive rearrangements about 90% or about 30% of the time.

The CDR3 runs to 16 residues. Germline V gene sequence: CDR1 LGHNA, CDR2 YNFKEQ. With V trimmed by 1 base and J by 3 bases, 5 bases remained unmatched. The donors comprised healthy bone marrow donors. Material for sequencing was PBMCs. The genes are TRBV4-2 and TRBJ2-7; TRBD2 agrees at 11 bases. The receptor comes from a woman aged 25-40 years in good health and CMV-seronegative. CDR3 in DNA: TGTGCCAGCAGCCAAGTCTCTAGCGGGAGGATCTACGAGCAGTACTTC. This translates into CASSQVSSGRIYEQYF.